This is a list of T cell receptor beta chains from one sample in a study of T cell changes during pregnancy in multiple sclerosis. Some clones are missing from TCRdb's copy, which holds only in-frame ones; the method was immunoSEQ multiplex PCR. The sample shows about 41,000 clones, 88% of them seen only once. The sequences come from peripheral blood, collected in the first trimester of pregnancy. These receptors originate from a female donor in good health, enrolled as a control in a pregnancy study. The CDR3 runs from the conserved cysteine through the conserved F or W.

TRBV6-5	CASQDPGQLTEAFF
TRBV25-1	CASSEYTGENTGELFF
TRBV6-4	CASSDSRQGNSPLHF
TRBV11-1	CASSLAPGQGHNEQYF
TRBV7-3	CASSLGVAGVQETQYF
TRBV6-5	CASKPGTGAGEQYF
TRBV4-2	CASSQEGTGPRKEQFF
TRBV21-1	CASSNRNTEAFF
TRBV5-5	CASSHFIAIEQFF
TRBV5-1	CASSGGDTSYEQYF
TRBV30	CAWSAGRTSGVTYEQYF
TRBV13	CASSSRVGEADTQYF
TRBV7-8	CASSGSDSYKGGQYF
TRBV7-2	CASSHDRGGSDTQYF
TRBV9	CASSVAGGSADTQYF
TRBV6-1	CASSTVVTYEQYF
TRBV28	CASSFTTGGRETQYF
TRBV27	CASSYSPGTGITDTQYF
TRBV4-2	CASSQDTEVDGYTF
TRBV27	CASSSSGQRRYGYTF
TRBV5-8	CASSLFQGMLNSPLHF
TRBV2	CASSEDRDNSPLHF
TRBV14	CASSQDGRGAPLHF
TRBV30	CAWSVPNGQGNTEAFF
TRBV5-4	CASSLQGVPSYEQYF
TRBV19	CASSIGLVLYEQYF
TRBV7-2	CASSLPGQGNEKLFF
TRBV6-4	CASSGTSGGTDTQYF
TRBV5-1	CASSAQPGQGTEAFF
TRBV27	CASSFLVRDEQYF
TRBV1	CTSSSRGGRPPDTQYF
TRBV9	CASSVEGQANTGELFF
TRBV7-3	CASSYPSGTGGGNEQFF
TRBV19	CASGAPGETQYF
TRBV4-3	CASSQETGEADTQYF
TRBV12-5	CASGLVGLAGPGELFF
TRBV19	CASSTSGGPETQYF
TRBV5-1	CASSLEGVEQYF
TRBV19	CASSPGQGAREQYF
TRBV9	CASSVGTGEAFF
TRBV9	CASSGTSIGYNEQFF
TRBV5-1	CASSFSPGLGATDTQYF